A single sample is the source of the 29 T cell receptor beta chains below, sequenced in a study of cytomegalovirus exposure and HLA in healthy donors. 13 Jbeta primers and 60 Vbeta primers were used for the PCR. Clones were sequenced by immunoSEQ multiplex PCR, and TCRdb holds only the in-frame ones, with some missing. The repertoire holds 100,000 to 150,000 clones, with 80% as singletons. The source material was PBMCs. These receptors were collected from a female donor in good health and CMV-seropositive.

This chain joins TRBV5-6 and TRBJ1-2; no clear D gene. Germline CDR1 reads SGHDT; CDR2 reads YYEEEE. The V end was cut by 5 bases, the J end by 8 bases, with 16 bases between. The CDR3 is 13 amino acids. Here the CDR3 DNA reads TGTGCCAGCAGTGCCACTGCGGTAGAAGGCTACACCTTC. This encodes CASSATAVEGYTF.

V and J are TRBV18 and TRBJ2-7, with 8 nucleotides matching TRBD1. The J segment lost 2 bases and the V segment lost 3 bases, leaving 6 bases of the junction unmatched. The V gene's germline CDR1 is KGHSH and CDR2 LQKENI. CDR3 length: 15 residues. The DNA for the CDR3 is TGTGCCAGCTCACCTTACCGGGACAGGACCTACGAGCAGTACTTC. It yields the protein CASSPYRDRTYEQYF.

V usage is TRBV6-6 and J usage is TRBJ1-1, with a possible D match to TRBD1 (5 bases). Germline V CDR1 and CDR2: MNHNY, SVGAGI (reference sequence). CDR3 size: 13 residues. The V end lost 2 bases, the J end lost 4 bases, and 8 bases lay between the germline ends. CDR3 nucleotide sequence: TGTGCCAGCAGTTACATAGGGGCCACTGAAGCTTTCTTT. Translated, it gives CASSYIGATEAFF.

V usage is TRBV4-1 and J usage is TRBJ2-3, with TRBD1 as a possible D gene (5 bases). The CDR3 contains 16 residues. V was clipped by 2 bases and J by 2 bases, with 14 bases between them. Germline V gene lookup returns CDR1 MGHRA and CDR2 YSYEKL. The CDR3 is CASSQRRQGNTDTQYF. The CDR3 nucleotides are TGCGCCAGCAGCCAACGTCGGCAGGGCAACACAGATACGCAGTATTTT.

This rearrangement joins TRBV5-4 to TRBJ2-3, with 7 bases fitting TRBD2. The germline V gene has CDR1 SGHNT and CDR2 YYREEE (reference sequence). The CDR3 has 16 amino acids. After removal of 1 base from V and 0 bases from J, the junction contained 5 bases not matched to a gene. The CDR3 region has the DNA TGTGCCAGCAGCTTGAGGATTAGCGGGAGCACAGATACGCAGTATTTT. Encoded protein: CASSLRISGSTDTQYF.

The J gene is TRBJ2-6, the V gene TRBV30; D not resolved. V was shortened by 4 bases and J by 2 bases, with 3 bases between the two germline ends. Germline V gene lookup returns CDR1 GTSNPN and CDR2 SVGIG (reference sequence). CDR3 length: 12 residues. The CDR3 reads CAWTAGANVLTF. The CDR3 DNA reads as TGTGCCTGGACTGCTGGGGCCAACGTCCTGACTTTC.

In its sample, this clone was seen once. The chain combines TRBV19 with TRBJ1-4, with D hard to call. V gave up 5 bases and J gave up 1 base, with 5 bases separating them. The CDR3 loop spans 13 amino acids. The germline V gene has CDR1 LNHDA and CDR2 SQIVND (reference sequence). CDR3 sequence (DNA): TGTGCCAGTAGTCAACAAACTAATGAAAAACTGTTTTTT. This codes for CASSQQTNEKLFF.

The rearrangement joins TRBV25-1 to TRBJ2-5; 7 bases are a match to TRBD1. J was trimmed by 1 base and V by 8 bases; bases with no gene match: 13. This CDR3 region has 16 residues. The germline CDR1 and CDR2 sequences are MGHDK and SYGVNS. DNA for the CDR3: TGTGCCAGCTCCCCTCGGGACAGAGGATTCCAAGAGACCCAGTACTTC. This encodes CASSPRDRGFQETQYF.

The chain is built from TRBV18 and TRBJ1-1, with TRBD1 matching over 9 bases. The germline V gene has CDR1 KGHSH and CDR2 LQKENI. V was clipped by 2 bases and J by 4 bases; unmatched bases: 5. The CDR3 sequence is 15 residues long. The CDR3 DNA is TGTGCCAGCTCACCAGGGGACAGGGTGGGCACTGAAGCTTTCTTT. Amino acid sequence: CASSPGDRVGTEAFF.

The J gene is TRBJ2-7, the V gene TRBV10-1; D is possibly TRBD2 (5 bases). Trimming took 0 bases from V and 5 from J, leaving 14 bases between them. Germline CDR1 WNHNN, CDR2 SYGVQD (reference sequence). The CDR3 covers 15 residues. As DNA, the CDR3 is TGCGCCAGCAGTGAGTCGGCCCTAGCACGGCACGAGCAGTACTTC. Encoded protein: CASSESALARHEQYF.

V is TRBV28 and J is TRBJ2-2, with D possibly TRBD2 on 6 matching bases. The CDR3 contains 14 residues. The V end was cut by 2 bases, the J end by 6 bases, with 10 bases between. In germline, CDR1 is MDHEN, CDR2 SYDVKM. The CDR3 loop reads CASSLQLAAGELFF. The CDR3 DNA is TGTGCCAGCAGTTTACAACTAGCCGCCGGGGAGCTGTTTTTT.

V is TRBV5-1 and J is TRBJ2-3, with 9 positions matching TRBD1. After removal of 3 bases from V and 4 bases from J, the junction contained 6 bases not matched to a gene. Germline CDR1 reads SGHRS; CDR2 reads YFSETQ. The CDR3 is 15 residues long. CDR3 amino acids: CASSSGTGRADTQYF. The CDR3 bases are TGCGCCAGCAGCTCTGGGACAGGGAGAGCAGATACGCAGTATTTT.

This clone has a single count. This rearrangement joins TRBV9 to TRBJ2-2; D is perhaps TRBD1 (6 bases). CDR1 is SGDLS, CDR2 YYNGEE, per germline. With 3 bases removed from V and 0 bases from J, the gap between germline ends came to 15 bases. The CDR3 consists of 17 residues. In nucleotides, the CDR3 is TGTGCCAGCAGCGGCCGAACCGGGACAACGAACACCGGGGAGCTGTTTTTT. It specifies CASSGRTGTTNTGELFF. The variable domain in full, completed from reference TRBV9 and TRBJ2-2, reads DSGVTQTPKHLITATGQRVTLRCSPRSGDLSVYWYQQSLDQGLQFLIQYYNGEERAKGNILERFSAQQFPDLHSELNLSSLELGDSALYFCASSGRTGTTNTGELFFGEGSRLTVL.

This clone was counted between two and nine times. This sample also contains other DNA sequences that code for the same CDR3. This chain links TRBV5-6 with TRBJ1-2; maybe TRBD1 (5 bases). V was trimmed by 2 bases and J by 4 bases, leaving 9 bases between them. The CDR3 covers 13 residues. Germline V gene data show CDR1 as SGHDT and CDR2 as YYEEEE. For the CDR3, the DNA is TGTGCCAGCAGCTTCGGGCAGGGCTATGGCTACACCTTC. Translating it yields CASSFGQGYGYTF.

The J gene is TRBJ2-5, the V gene TRBV11-2, with 7 bases fitting TRBD1. Germline V gene sequence: CDR1 SGHAT, CDR2 FQNNGV. Unmatched junction bases numbered 3, after V lost 3 bases and J lost 2 bases. This CDR3 contains 14 residues. For the CDR3, the DNA is TGTGCCAGCAGCTTGGGACAGACTCAAGAGACCCAGTACTTC. Encoded protein: CASSLGQTQETQYF. Looking up the rest from reference TRBV11-2 and TRBJ2-5 gives the full variable domain: EAGVAQSPRYKIIEKRQSVAFWCNPISGHATLYWYQQILGQGPKLLIQFQNNGVVDDSQLPKDRFSAERLKGVDSTLKIQPAKLEDSAVYLCASSLGQTQETQYFGPGTRLLVL.

J is TRBJ1-4 and V is TRBV28; 7 nucleotides align to TRBD1. With 6 bases clipped from V and 5 bases from J, the junction kept 6 bases outside the gene matches. The V gene's germline CDR1 is MDHEN and CDR2 SYDVKM. The CDR3 is 14 residues long. CDR3: CASSLGGGNEKLFF. The DNA of the CDR3 is TGTGCCAGCAGCCTAGGGGGCGGCAATGAAAAACTGTTTTTT.

V is TRBV27 and J is TRBJ2-5, with D possibly being TRBD1 (6 bases). The CDR3 has 14 amino acids. From germline, CDR1 is MNHEY and CDR2 SMNVEV (reference sequence). V lost 5 bases, J lost 5 bases, and 15 bases lay in between. In nucleotides, the CDR3 is TGTGCCAGCAGTACAGGGATCTTAGCTGAGACCCAGTACTTC. This sequence encodes CASSTGILAETQYF.

The chain has TRBV7-2 and TRBJ2-3; TRBD1 matches 8 bases. In germline, CDR1 is SGHTA, CDR2 FQGNSA. The CDR3 is made up of 14 amino acids. Trimming removed 5 bases from V and 8 bases from J; junction bases left unmatched: 9. The CDR3 DNA is TGTGCCAGCAGCCAGCTAGCTGGACAGGGTACGCAGTATTTT. Translating it yields CASSQLAGQGTQYF. The complete variable domain, with remaining parts taken from reference TRBV7-2 and TRBJ2-3, reads GAGVSQSPSNKVTEKGKDVELRCDPISGHTALYWYRQSLGQGLEFLIYFQGNSAPDKSGLPSDRFSAERTGGSVSTLTIQRTQQEDSAVYLCASSQLAGQGTQYFGPGTRLTVL.

The CDR3 DNA reads as TGCGCCAGCAGGATGGTTCAGAATTCACCCCTCCACTTT. Translated: CASRMVQNSPLHF. The chain couples TRBV5-1 to TRBJ1-6; D not certain. This CDR3 is 13 amino acids long. V dropped 5 bases and J dropped 7 bases, with 10 bases sitting between them. Germline CDR1 and CDR2: SGHRS and YFSETQ.

The chain combines TRBV7-3 with TRBJ2-5, with a tentative D call TRBD1 (5 bases). In germline, CDR1 is SGHTA, CDR2 FQGTGA. The CDR3 has 15 amino acids. V was clipped by 2 bases and J by 5 bases, with 15 bases between them. CDR3 in amino acids: CASSLQSGPRETQYF. CDR3 bases: TGTGCCAGCAGCTTACAATCAGGGCCAAGGGAGACCCAGTACTTC.

V is TRBV6-6 and J is TRBJ1-4; D is unclear. V shed 2 bases and J shed 5 bases, with 3 bases lying between them. The germline CDR1 and CDR2 sequences are MNHNY and SVGAGI (reference sequence). The CDR3 spans 12 residues. The CDR3 is CASSYPNEKLFF. The CDR3 nucleotides are TGTGCCAGCAGTTACCCAAATGAAAAACTGTTTTTT.

The rearrangement joins TRBV27 to TRBJ1-1; D not certain. The CDR3 runs to 11 residues. Germline V CDR1 and CDR2: MNHEY, SMNVEV (reference sequence). V was shortened by 11 bases and J by 5 bases, with 12 bases between the two germline ends. The DNA of the CDR3 is TGTGCCGCGGTTTCGAGGACTGAAGCTTTCTTT. It encodes CAAVSRTEAFF.

The chain joins TRBV30 to TRBJ2-2; D not resolved. This CDR3 region has 13 residues. Germline V gene sequence: CDR1 GTSNPN, CDR2 SVGIG (reference sequence). Deletions cut 4 bases from V and 0 bases from J, with 6 bases between. The CDR3 loop reads CAWTRPNTGELFF. The CDR3 coding sequence is TGTGCCTGGACTAGACCGAACACCGGGGAGCTGTTTTTT.

The V and J genes are TRBV7-9 and TRBJ2-2, with 7 bases identical to TRBD1. Germline V gene lookup returns CDR1 SEHNR and CDR2 FQNEAQ (reference sequence). J was trimmed by 0 bases and V by 5 bases; bases with no gene match: 12. This CDR3 has 18 amino acids. The CDR3 nucleotides read TGTGCCAGCAGCGAAATCGAAGGACAGGCTACGAACACCGGGGAGCTGTTTTTT. Translated: CASSEIEGQATNTGELFF.

DNA of the CDR3: TGTGCCAGCAGTGAAGAGCATGGGGGACTCCTTTACGAGCAGTACTTC. This translates into CASSEEHGGLLYEQYF. The chain combines TRBV6-1 with TRBJ2-7, with a tentative D call TRBD2 (6 bases). Germline lookup yields CDR1 MNHNS and CDR2 SASEGT. CDR3 length equals 16 residues. Trimming stripped 1 base from V and 4 bases from J, with 17 bases between.

The chain links TRBV7-8 to TRBJ2-5; maybe TRBD1 (5 bases). V dropped 0 bases and J dropped 2 bases, with 10 bases sitting between them. The CDR3 totals 15 residues. The germline CDR1 and CDR2 sequences are SGHVS and FQNEAQ. The CDR3 DNA reads TGTGCCAGCAGCTTAGCGGGGCACTCTCAAGAGACCCAGTACTTC. Protein product: CASSLAGHSQETQYF.

The rearrangement uses TRBV19 and TRBJ1-1; no firm D call. The CDR3 has 14 amino acids. V was trimmed by 3 bases and J by 1 base, leaving 9 bases between them. Germline assignment: CDR1 LNHDA and CDR2 SQIVND (reference sequence). The CDR3 loop is CASSMMGQNTEAFF. CDR3 sequence (DNA): TGTGCCAGTAGTATGATGGGCCAGAACACTGAAGCTTTCTTT.

J is TRBJ2-2 and V is TRBV6-1; 7 bases map to TRBD1. The germline gives CDR1 MNHNS, CDR2 SASEGT. V lost 5 bases to trimming and J lost 1 base; unmatched junction nucleotides: 4. This CDR3 spans 15 amino acids. CDR3 DNA: TGTGCCAGCAGTACAGGGGAGTTGAACACCGGGGAGCTGTTTTTT. This codes for CASSTGELNTGELFF.

In its sample, this clone was seen a few times. The J gene is TRBJ1-5, the V gene TRBV5-1, with D hard to call. Trimming cost V 1 base and J 3 bases, with 8 bases left between them. Germline V CDR1 and CDR2: SGHRS, YFSETQ. CDR3 length: 14 amino acids. CDR3 protein: CASSLSDLNQPQHF. The CDR3 nucleotides read TGCGCCAGCAGCTTGTCAGATCTCAATCAGCCCCAGCATTTT.